The source of this TCR beta chain is a study of blood T cells in healthy people across ages. Overall study context: Per two T cells, template switching captured roughly one barcoded beta molecule.

This CDR3 spans 15 amino acids. The V gene's germline CDR1 is SSHAT and CDR2 FNYEAQ (reference sequence). For the second PCR, which ran for about 7 to 11 cycles, a sample-barcoded 5' primer and a J-beta primer mix were used. TCRdb re-called the 5' RACE reads through MiXCR, storing one row per CDR3 protein. The sample records under 1,000,000 distinct CDR3 sequences, roughly 35% being singletons. Regarding this clonotype: Its antigen is still unknown. A much larger clone lies one base from this, so it may be a read error.

Overall study findings and caveats: Per-million-T-cell TCR beta diversity fell roughly linearly with age. More naive CD4+ cells and higher diversity marked long-lived donors relative to aged donors. Donor CMV status was unknown, possibly confounding expanded clonotype changes.

Sequenced input: blood. This chain uses TRBV7-7 with TRBJ2-1, with 8 bases identical to TRBD2. This receptor was obtained from a man younger than 35 in good health. The DNA of the CDR3 is TGTGCTAGCAGCTTGGAGCCGGGGGGGCCGTATGAGCAGTTCTTC. Its translation: CASSLEPGGPYEQFF. The full variable domain, completed using reference TRBV7-7 and TRBJ2-1, is GAGVSQSPRYKVTKRGQDVTLRCDPISSHATLYWYQQALGQGPEFLTYFNYEAQPDKSGLPSDRFSAERPEGSISTLTIQRTEQRDSAMYRCASSLEPGGPYEQFFGPGTRLTVL.